The rows below give T cell receptor beta chains drawn from one sample of a study of blood T cell repertoires in COVID-19. TCRdb's table, derived via immunoSEQ multiplex PCR, lists solely in-frame clones and lacks some. The data show over 250,000 clones, around 90% seen once. Sequencing input: PBMCs or T cells enriched from blood (not recorded which). The receptor set was obtained from a woman aged 25 to 39 who had recovered from COVID-19. The CDR3 runs from the conserved cysteine through the conserved F or W. A D gene is named only where the DNA matches it firmly. Some rows have no size entry. The others give once, few or many, or a class for an expanded clone.

>-|TRBD1|TRBJ1-6|TRBV11-2
CASSTGTGSYNSPLHF
TGTGCCAGCAGCACGGGGACAGGCTCTTATAATTCACCCCTCCACTTT
>-|-|TRBJ2-5|TRBV24-1
CATSDGPQETQYF
TGTGCCACCAGTGATGGGCCCCAAGAGACCCAGTACTTC
>few|-|TRBJ2-3|TRBV18
CASSTSVRDTDTQYF
TGTGCCAGCTCGACGTCGGTCAGGGACACAGATACGCAGTATTTT
>-|-|TRBJ2-6|TRBV9
CASSVSSGANVLTF
TGTGCCAGCAGCGTCTCTTCTGGGGCCAACGTCCTGACTTTC
>-|-|TRBJ2-5|TRBV6-5
CASSYSKGQGQETQYF
TGTGCCAGCAGTTACTCAAAAGGGCAGGGGCAAGAGACCCAGTACTTC
>-|-|TRBJ2-1|TRBV19
CASSIDGRSYNEQFF
TGTGCCAGTAGTATCGACGGGAGAAGCTACAATGAGCAGTTCTTC
>once|-|TRBJ1-1|TRBV27
CASSFGRMNTEAFF
TGTGCCAGCAGTTTTGGGAGAATGAACACTGAAGCTTTCTTT
>-|TRBD1|TRBJ2-7|TRBV19
CASSIGQGAYEQYF
TGTGCCAGTAGTATTGGACAGGGGGCCTACGAGCAGTACTTC
>-|TRBD1|TRBJ1-6|TRBV5-1
CASSLGQGRYSPLHF
TGCGCCAGCAGCTTGGGACAGGGAAGGTATTCACCCCTCCACTTT
>-|TRBD1|TRBJ2-2|TRBV24-1
CATSGAGGGELFF
TGTGCCACCAGTGGCGCAGGGGGCGGGGAGCTGTTTTTT
>-|TRBD2|TRBJ2-1|TRBV28
CASSLGTRYEQFF
TGTGCCAGCAGTTTAGGGACTAGGTATGAGCAGTTCTTC
>-|-|TRBJ2-4|TRBV18
CASSPRDTIAKNIQYF
TGTGCCAGCTCACCTAGGGACACAATAGCCAAAAACATTCAGTACTTC
>-|TRBD1|TRBJ2-7|TRBV27
CASSRDRVEQYF
TGTGCCAGCAGCCGAGACAGGGTCGAGCAGTACTTC
>-|TRBD1|TRBJ1-5|TRBV5-5
CASSLEGQGNQPQHF
TGTGCCAGCAGCTTGGAAGGACAGGGCAATCAGCCCCAGCATTTT
>-|TRBD1|TRBJ1-1|TRBV13
CASSSRTGGQNTEAFF
TGTGCCAGCAGCTCTCGGACAGGGGGGCAGAACACTGAAGCTTTCTTT
>-|TRBD1|TRBJ1-6|TRBV6-5
CASSYLPRTGATLHF
TGTGCCAGCAGTTACCTCCCAAGGACAGGGGCGACCCTCCACTTT
>once|-|TRBJ1-5|TRBV18
CASSPQPNNQPQHF
TGTGCCAGCTCACCACAGCCAAACAATCAGCCCCAGCATTTT
>-|TRBD2|TRBJ2-7|TRBV3-1/TRBV3-2
CASSPLTSDTGEQYF
TGTGCCAGCAGCCCGCTTACTAGCGATACGGGCGAGCAGTACTTC
>-|-|TRBJ2-5|TRBV28
CASKKKGSGQETQYF
TGTGCCAGCAAGAAGAAGGGTAGCGGTCAAGAGACCCAGTACTTC
>-|TRBD1|TRBJ2-1|TRBV11-1
CASSSPLDRVNEQFF
TGTGCCAGCAGCTCGCCTCTGGACAGGGTCAATGAGCAGTTCTTC
>-|-|TRBJ1-4|TRBV19
CASSMGAIAEKLFF
TGTGCCAGTAGTATGGGGGCAATCGCTGAAAAACTGTTTTTT
>-|TRBD1|TRBJ1-4|TRBV19
CASSIFFRQGSTNEKLFF
TGTGCCAGTAGTATCTTTTTTCGACAGGGATCAACTAATGAAAAACTGTTTTTT
>-|-|TRBJ1-6|TRBV4-3
CASSPWESLARGAVVDNSPLHF
TGCGCCAGCAGCCCCTGGGAATCTCTTGCTAGGGGTGCAGTAGTTGATAATTCACCCCTCCACTTT
>-|-|TRBJ1-4|TRBV7-6
CASSSEGAEKLFF
TGTGCCAGCAGCTCCGAAGGAGCTGAAAAACTGTTTTTT
>-|-|TRBJ1-1|TRBV27
CATRGGRNTEAFF
TGTGCCACCCGAGGAGGGAGGAACACTGAAGCTTTCTTT
>-|TRBD2|TRBJ2-5|TRBV20-1
CSARREGTQYF
TGCAGTGCTCGCAGGGAGGGGACCCAGTACTTC
>-|-|TRBJ1-1|TRBV5-6
CASSPGHTNTEAFF
TGTGCCAGCAGCCCTGGACATACCAACACTGAAGCTTTCTTT
>-|-|TRBJ1-5|TRBV27
CASRADYNQPQHF
TGTGCCAGCAGGGCGGACTACAATCAGCCCCAGCATTTT
>-|-|TRBJ1-1|TRBV18
CASSPLDSTEAFF
TGTGCCAGCTCACCACTTGATAGCACTGAAGCTTTCTTT
>-|-|TRBJ2-7|TRBV11-3
CASSLSSYEQYF
TGTGCCAGCAGCCTCAGCTCCTACGAGCAGTACTTC
>-|-|TRBJ2-3|TRBV12-5
CASGLDEGTQYF
TGTGCTAGTGGTTTGGACGAGGGTACGCAGTATTTT
>-|-|TRBJ1-1|TRBV6-5
CASRRDSWNTEAFF
TGTGCCAGCAGGAGGGATTCGTGGAACACTGAAGCTTTCTTT
>-|TRBD1|TRBJ2-6|TRBV7-3
CASRTGAGANVLTF
TGTGCCAGCAGGACAGGGGCTGGGGCCAACGTCCTGACTTTC
>-|TRBD2|TRBJ2-1|TRBV19
CASSIDRREPYNEQFF
TGTGCCAGTAGTATAGATCGGCGGGAGCCTTACAATGAGCAGTTCTTC
>few|TRBD1|TRBJ1-2|TRBV3-1/TRBV3-2
CASSQTLRRGASYGYTF
TGTGCCAGCAGCCAGACTCTACGCAGGGGGGCGAGCTATGGCTACACCTTC
>-|TRBD1|TRBJ1-1|TRBV5-1
CASSRDRVWDTEAFF
TGCGCCAGCAGCCGGGACAGGGTTTGGGACACTGAAGCTTTCTTT